This T cell receptor beta chain was found in a study of T-cell reconstitution after alpha-beta-depleted transplantation in children. Overall study results and limits: Some patients' high day-60 TCRbeta diversity was traced to surviving recipient T cells and thymic progenitors. After one year, T-cell counts and TCRbeta diversity mostly came from new T cells.

This clonotype was counted only a few times. Its antigen is undetermined. Unique molecular identifiers were built into the TCRbeta library. TCRdb processed the PCR reads anew with MiXCR; each CDR3 protein has one entry. Counted here are 90,000 to 100,000 distinct CDR3 sequences, about a quarter occurring once; the ten biggest clones make up about a fifth. This sequence originates from a boy aged 2 to 10 with acute lymphoblastic leukemia, due to receive a stem cell transplant. The specimen comprised PBMCs, sampled before TCRalphabeta/CD19-depleted stem cell transplant.

The CDR3 is CASQQGLNNEQFF. CDR3 nucleotides: TGTGCCAGCCAACAGGGGCTTAACAATGAGCAGTTCTTC. V gene TRBV9 combines with J gene TRBJ2-1, with 7 bases lining up with TRBD1. Germline CDR1 reads SGDLS; CDR2 reads YYNGEE. Trimming cost V 7 bases and J 5 bases; bases outside gene matches: 6. This CDR3 is built from 13 residues.